The clone carrying this TCR beta chain was detected many times. The sample originates from a study of prognosis after radiotherapy for stage I lung cancer. On the study more broadly: Patients with stage I non-small cell lung cancer joined the study from 2018 through early 2019. Newly diagnosed primary stage I lung tumors were found in fourteen patients, while oligometastatic NSCLC after surgical resection of the primary tumor was found in a few.

V dropped 5 bases and J dropped 0; count of bases not matched to a gene: 10. CDR1 and CDR2 (germline): KGHSH, LQKENI. CDR3 length equals 17 residues. Multiplex PCR, run in two rounds, amplified TCR beta CDR3 from genomic DNA. Round one of PCR was performed, and it used primers specific to each TRBV and TRBJ gene. TCRdb itself ran the multiplex PCR reads through MiXCR, one entry per CDR3 protein. Seen here are about 35,000 distinct CDR3 sequences, 34% observed once, and the top ten hold 16%. Material: PBMCs, obtained before or after stereotactic body radiation therapy (not recorded which). The source is a donor over 45 with non-small cell lung cancer. This chain joins TRBV18 and TRBJ2-7; 10 nucleotides align to TRBD1. CDR3 DNA: TGTGCCAGCTCAAAGGGCAGACAGGGGGCCAGCTCCTACGAGCAGTACTTC. Translation: CASSKGRQGASSYEQYF.